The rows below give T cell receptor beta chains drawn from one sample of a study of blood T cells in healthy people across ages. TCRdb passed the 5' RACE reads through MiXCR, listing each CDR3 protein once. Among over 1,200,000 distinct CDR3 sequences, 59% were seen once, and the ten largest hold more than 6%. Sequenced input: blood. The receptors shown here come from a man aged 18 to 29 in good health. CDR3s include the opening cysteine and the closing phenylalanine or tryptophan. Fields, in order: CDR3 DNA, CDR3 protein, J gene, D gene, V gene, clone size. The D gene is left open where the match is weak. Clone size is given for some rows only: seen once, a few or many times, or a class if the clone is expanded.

CDR3 DNA: TGCGCCAGCAGCTCGGGCCTCGTAAAGGGCTACACCTTC
CDR3 protein: CASSSGLVKGYTF
J gene: TRBJ1-2
D gene: NA
V gene: TRBV5-1
clone size: few

CDR3 DNA: TGTGCCAGCAGCCACGAAATAGGGGGATACGAGCAGTACTTC
CDR3 protein: CASSHEIGGYEQYF
J gene: TRBJ2-7
D gene: NA
V gene: TRBV7-9
clone size: NA

CDR3 DNA: TGTGCCAGCAGTTATTCGGAACTTTATGAGCAGTTCTTC
CDR3 protein: CASSYSELYEQFF
J gene: TRBJ2-1
D gene: NA
V gene: TRBV6-6
clone size: few

CDR3 DNA: TGTGCCAGCAGGGAAGGAGGCAATCAGCCCCAGCATTTT
CDR3 protein: CASREGGNQPQHF
J gene: TRBJ1-5
D gene: NA
V gene: TRBV27
clone size: NA

CDR3 DNA: TGTGCCAGCACCACCGGGCCTCAAGATGGCCACGAGCAGTACTTC
CDR3 protein: CASTTGPQDGHEQYF
J gene: TRBJ2-7
D gene: NA
V gene: TRBV6-2/TRBV6-3
clone size: NA

CDR3 DNA: TGCAGCGTTGAAGAGCCCGGCCAAGAGACCCAGTACTTC
CDR3 protein: CSVEEPGQETQYF
J gene: TRBJ2-5
D gene: NA
V gene: TRBV29-1
clone size: NA

CDR3 DNA: TGTGCCATCAGTGTAAACGGGAGAGAGACCCAGTACTTC
CDR3 protein: CAISVNGRETQYF
J gene: TRBJ2-5
D gene: NA
V gene: TRBV10-3
clone size: few

CDR3 DNA: TGTGCCAGCAGACGGACTAGTTTGGATGAGCAGTTCTTC
CDR3 protein: CASRRTSLDEQFF
J gene: TRBJ2-1
D gene: TRBD2
V gene: TRBV6-5
clone size: NA

CDR3 DNA: TGTGCCAGCAGTTTATTCAGGGATGGCTACACCTTC
CDR3 protein: CASSLFRDGYTF
J gene: TRBJ1-2
D gene: NA
V gene: TRBV12-3/TRBV12-4
clone size: NA

CDR3 DNA: TGTGCCAGCAGTCCCTTGGGGGGGATTAAAAACATTCAGTACTTC
CDR3 protein: CASSPLGGIKNIQYF
J gene: TRBJ2-4
D gene: TRBD2
V gene: TRBV6-6
clone size: NA

CDR3 DNA: TGCAGCGTTGTTGAGGGGGCAAGTGGCTACACCTTC
CDR3 protein: CSVVEGASGYTF
J gene: TRBJ1-2
D gene: TRBD1
V gene: TRBV29-1
clone size: NA

CDR3 DNA: TGCAGTGCTAGACGCGGGGGATGGGATGAGCAGTACTTC
CDR3 protein: CSARRGGWDEQYF
J gene: TRBJ2-5
D gene: TRBD2
V gene: TRBV20-1
clone size: NA

CDR3 DNA: TGCGCCAGCAGCCAAGAGCCCCCAGGGGATCAGCCCCAGCATTTT
CDR3 protein: CASSQEPPGDQPQHF
J gene: TRBJ1-5
D gene: NA
V gene: TRBV4-1
clone size: NA

CDR3 DNA: TGCAGCGTTGAGTTGCGGCAGGCTGACACAGATACGCAGTATTTT
CDR3 protein: CSVELRQADTDTQYF
J gene: TRBJ2-3
D gene: NA
V gene: TRBV29-1
clone size: few

CDR3 DNA: TGCGCCAGCAGCCAAGTGGGGGTGAATGAAGCTTTCTTT
CDR3 protein: CASSQVGVNEAFF
J gene: TRBJ1-1
D gene: NA
V gene: TRBV4-1
clone size: NA

CDR3 DNA: TGCGCCAGCAGCCAGGACCTATCTTCACCCCTCCACTTT
CDR3 protein: CASSQDLSSPLHF
J gene: TRBJ1-6
D gene: NA
V gene: TRBV4-1
clone size: NA

CDR3 DNA: TGTGCCAGCAGCTACAAGCGGGGGCAACTTCCGGGGAATGAGCAGTTCTTC
CDR3 protein: CASSYKRGQLPGNEQFF
J gene: TRBJ2-1
D gene: TRBD2
V gene: TRBV7-2
clone size: few

CDR3 DNA: TGCAGTGCCGGGGGCCTCCCTTTTGGCTACACCTTC
CDR3 protein: CSAGGLPFGYTF
J gene: TRBJ1-2
D gene: NA
V gene: TRBV20-1
clone size: NA

CDR3 DNA: TGCGCCGGCAGCTTGTCACAGGGGTTCTATGGCTACACCTTC
CDR3 protein: CAGSLSQGFYGYTF
J gene: TRBJ1-2
D gene: TRBD1
V gene: TRBV5-1
clone size: NA

CDR3 DNA: TGCGCCAGCAGCTTGGACACGCCGGGCTATGGCTACACCTTC
CDR3 protein: CASSLDTPGYGYTF
J gene: TRBJ1-2
D gene: NA
V gene: TRBV5-1
clone size: NA

CDR3 DNA: TGCGCCAGCAGCTTATCTCCAACTTCTGGGGCCAACGTCCTGACTTTC
CDR3 protein: CASSLSPTSGANVLTF
J gene: TRBJ2-6
D gene: NA
V gene: TRBV5-1
clone size: few

CDR3 DNA: TGCGCCAGCAGCTACACCAGGAACACCGGGGAGCTGTTTTTT
CDR3 protein: CASSYTRNTGELFF
J gene: TRBJ2-2
D gene: NA
V gene: TRBV5-1
clone size: NA

CDR3 DNA: TGCAGCGTTGAGGTTTTGATTTCCAATGAGCAGTTCTTC
CDR3 protein: CSVEVLISNEQFF
J gene: TRBJ2-1
D gene: NA
V gene: TRBV29-1
clone size: NA

CDR3 DNA: TGCGCCAGCAGCCAAGATATGGCGGTTAGCTCCTACAATGAGCAGTTCTTC
CDR3 protein: CASSQDMAVSSYNEQFF
J gene: TRBJ2-1
D gene: NA
V gene: TRBV4-1
clone size: once

CDR3 DNA: TGCGCCAGCAGTGACACAGGGGTCTCCTACGAGCAGTACTTC
CDR3 protein: CASSDTGVSYEQYF
J gene: TRBJ2-7
D gene: TRBD1
V gene: TRBV10-1
clone size: NA

CDR3 DNA: TGCGCCAGCAGCTTGGAATATACTGGATTAAGCACAGATACGCAGTATTTT
CDR3 protein: CASSLEYTGLSTDTQYF
J gene: TRBJ2-3
D gene: NA
V gene: TRBV5-1
clone size: NA

CDR3 DNA: TGTGCCAGCAGCTTAGTAGGGACAGGGGAGATTGGGAACGAGCAGTACTTC
CDR3 protein: CASSLVGTGEIGNEQYF
J gene: TRBJ2-7
D gene: TRBD1
V gene: TRBV7-2
clone size: NA

CDR3 DNA: TGTGCCAGCAGCTTATTCGCTGGGGCCAACGTCCTGACTTTC
CDR3 protein: CASSLFAGANVLTF
J gene: TRBJ2-6
D gene: NA
V gene: TRBV7-9
clone size: NA

CDR3 DNA: TGCAGCGCCAAGGGGGTCAGGGCCCATGAGCAGTTCTTC
CDR3 protein: CSAKGVRAHEQFF
J gene: TRBJ2-1
D gene: NA
V gene: TRBV29-1
clone size: NA

CDR3 DNA: TGTGCCAGCAGTCTGACTAGCGGGAGTGAGCAGTTCTTC
CDR3 protein: CASSLTSGSEQFF
J gene: TRBJ2-1
D gene: TRBD2
V gene: TRBV27
clone size: NA

CDR3 DNA: TGTGCCAGCCTAGTGGGGGGAGGGGGCTTCTATGGCTACACCTTC
CDR3 protein: CASLVGGGGFYGYTF
J gene: TRBJ1-2
D gene: TRBD1
V gene: TRBV28
clone size: once

CDR3 DNA: TGTGCCAGCAGTTTCCAGACTAGCGGGAGAGAATTCTACGAGCAGTACTTC
CDR3 protein: CASSFQTSGREFYEQYF
J gene: TRBJ2-7
D gene: TRBD2
V gene: TRBV12-3/TRBV12-4
clone size: NA

CDR3 DNA: TGTGCCAGCAGCTTAATTCGGGACAGGGAATACGAGCAGTACTTC
CDR3 protein: CASSLIRDREYEQYF
J gene: TRBJ2-7
D gene: TRBD1
V gene: TRBV7-8
clone size: few

CDR3 DNA: TGTGCCAGCAGTGCTCGAGGAAGTCCCTCCCTCGAGCAGTACTTC
CDR3 protein: CASSARGSPSLEQYF
J gene: TRBJ2-7
D gene: NA
V gene: TRBV25-1
clone size: once

CDR3 DNA: TGTGCCAGCAGCCAAACTGTTGGGGGAACAACAGATACGCAGTATTTT
CDR3 protein: CASSQTVGGTTDTQYF
J gene: TRBJ2-3
D gene: NA
V gene: TRBV4-2
clone size: NA

CDR3 DNA: TGTGCCAGCAGTACCGGGACTATCTTTACCTACGAGCAGTACTTC
CDR3 protein: CASSTGTIFTYEQYF
J gene: TRBJ2-7
D gene: TRBD2
V gene: TRBV6-5
clone size: NA

CDR3 DNA: TGTGCCAGCAGTTTGGCGGGAGGGTACGGCGGGGAGCTGTTTTTT
CDR3 protein: CASSLAGGYGGELFF
J gene: TRBJ2-2
D gene: TRBD2
V gene: TRBV12-3/TRBV12-4
clone size: once

CDR3 DNA: TGCAGTCTGAGCCCTTGGGTGGGAGAGCCCTACGAGCAGTACTTC
CDR3 protein: CSLSPWVGEPYEQYF
J gene: TRBJ2-7
D gene: NA
V gene: TRBV20-1
clone size: NA

CDR3 DNA: TGTGCCAGCAGTTTCGGGGGCGAGGGGCAGTACTTC
CDR3 protein: CASSFGGEGQYF
J gene: TRBJ2-5
D gene: NA
V gene: TRBV27
clone size: NA

CDR3 DNA: TGTGCCAGTAAGGGGGATCCGAACACCGGGGAGCTGTTTTTT
CDR3 protein: CASKGDPNTGELFF
J gene: TRBJ2-2
D gene: NA
V gene: TRBV27
clone size: once

CDR3 DNA: TGTGCCAGCAACCGAATGGGACAGACCAATGAGCAGTTCTTC
CDR3 protein: CASNRMGQTNEQFF
J gene: TRBJ2-1
D gene: TRBD1
V gene: TRBV7-9
clone size: NA

CDR3 DNA: TGTGCCAGCAGGCTTACCGGGACTGCGTTCTACGAGCAGTACTTC
CDR3 protein: CASRLTGTAFYEQYF
J gene: TRBJ2-7
D gene: NA
V gene: TRBV27
clone size: NA

CDR3 DNA: TGTGCCAGCAGCCCGACGGAGGGAGGCTATGGCTACACCTTC
CDR3 protein: CASSPTEGGYGYTF
J gene: TRBJ1-2
D gene: NA
V gene: TRBV5-6
clone size: NA

CDR3 DNA: TGCGCCAGCAGCCCCGAGGGAGCTTACACAGATACGCAGTATTTT
CDR3 protein: CASSPEGAYTDTQYF
J gene: TRBJ2-3
D gene: NA
V gene: TRBV5-1
clone size: NA

CDR3 DNA: TGTGCCACCAGCTCTCCACTTGGGATAGCGGGAGGAAACGAGCAGTACTTC
CDR3 protein: CATSSPLGIAGGNEQYF
J gene: TRBJ2-7
D gene: TRBD2
V gene: TRBV15
clone size: NA